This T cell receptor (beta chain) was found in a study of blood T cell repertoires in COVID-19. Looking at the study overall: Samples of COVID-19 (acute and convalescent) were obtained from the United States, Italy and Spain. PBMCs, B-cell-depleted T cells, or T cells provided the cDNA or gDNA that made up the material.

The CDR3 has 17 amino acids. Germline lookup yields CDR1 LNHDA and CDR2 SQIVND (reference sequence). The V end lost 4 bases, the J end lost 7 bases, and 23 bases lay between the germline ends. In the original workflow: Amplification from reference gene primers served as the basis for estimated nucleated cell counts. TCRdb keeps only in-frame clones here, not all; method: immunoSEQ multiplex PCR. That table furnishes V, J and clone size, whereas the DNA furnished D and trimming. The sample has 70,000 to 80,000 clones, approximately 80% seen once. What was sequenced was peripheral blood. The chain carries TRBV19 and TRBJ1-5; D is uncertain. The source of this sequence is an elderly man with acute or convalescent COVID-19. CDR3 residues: CASSKGDGSGSGQPQHF. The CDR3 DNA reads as TGTGCCAGTAGTAAAGGCGACGGGAGTGGATCCGGACAGCCCCAGCATTTT.